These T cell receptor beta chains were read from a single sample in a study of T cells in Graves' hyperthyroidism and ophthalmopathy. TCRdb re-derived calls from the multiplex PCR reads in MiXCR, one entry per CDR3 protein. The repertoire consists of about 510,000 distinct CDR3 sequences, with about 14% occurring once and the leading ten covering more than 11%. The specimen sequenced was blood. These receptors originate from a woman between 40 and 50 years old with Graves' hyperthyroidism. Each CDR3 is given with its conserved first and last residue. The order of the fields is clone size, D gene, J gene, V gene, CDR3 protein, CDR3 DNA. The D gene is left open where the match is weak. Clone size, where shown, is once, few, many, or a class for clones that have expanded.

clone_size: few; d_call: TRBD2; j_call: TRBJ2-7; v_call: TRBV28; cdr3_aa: CASSPPLAGIYEQYF; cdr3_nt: TGTGCCAGCAGTCCTCCGCTAGCGGGGATTTACGAGCAGTACTTC
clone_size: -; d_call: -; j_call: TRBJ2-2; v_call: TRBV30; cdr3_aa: CAWSPLGGELFF; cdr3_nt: TGTGCCTGGAGTCCTCTTGGCGGGGAGCTGTTTTTT
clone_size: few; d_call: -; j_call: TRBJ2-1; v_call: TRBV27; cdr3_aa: CASTLNGPYNEQFF; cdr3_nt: TGTGCCAGCACTTTGAACGGGCCCTACAATGAGCAGTTCTTC
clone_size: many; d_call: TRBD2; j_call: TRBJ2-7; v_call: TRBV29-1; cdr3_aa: CSVEGPGLAGFYEQYF; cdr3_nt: TGCAGCGTTGAAGGTCCGGGACTAGCGGGATTCTACGAGCAGTACTTC
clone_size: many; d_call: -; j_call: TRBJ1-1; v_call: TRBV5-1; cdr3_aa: CASSWASRRDTEAFF; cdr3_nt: TGCGCCAGCAGCTGGGCTTCGAGGCGGGACACTGAAGCTTTCTTT
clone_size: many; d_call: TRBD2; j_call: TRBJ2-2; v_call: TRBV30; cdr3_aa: CAWSLAGDLGTGELFF; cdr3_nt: TGTGCCTGGAGTCTAGCGGGAGACTTAGGAACCGGGGAGCTGTTTTTT
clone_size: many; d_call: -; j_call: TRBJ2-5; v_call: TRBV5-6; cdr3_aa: CASSYNRGGQETQYF; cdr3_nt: TGTGCCAGCAGTTACAACAGGGGGGGCCAAGAGACCCAGTACTTC
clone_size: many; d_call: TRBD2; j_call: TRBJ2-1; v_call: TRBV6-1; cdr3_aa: CASSTGVLADSYNEQFF; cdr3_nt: TGTGCCAGCAGCACGGGGGTGCTAGCGGACTCCTACAATGAGCAGTTCTTC
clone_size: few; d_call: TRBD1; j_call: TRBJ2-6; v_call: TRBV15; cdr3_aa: CATSRDRELAGANVLTF; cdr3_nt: TGTGCCACCAGCCGAGACAGGGAACTTGCTGGGGCCAACGTCCTGACTTTC
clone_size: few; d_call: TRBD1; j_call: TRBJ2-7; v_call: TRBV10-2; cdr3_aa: CASRRVQGHEQYF; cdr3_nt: TGCGCCAGCAGGAGGGTACAGGGGCACGAGCAGTACTTC
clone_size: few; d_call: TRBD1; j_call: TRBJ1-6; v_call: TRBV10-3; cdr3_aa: CAIRVDRGTPLHF; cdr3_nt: TGTGCCATCAGAGTGGACAGGGGGACACCCCTCCACTTT
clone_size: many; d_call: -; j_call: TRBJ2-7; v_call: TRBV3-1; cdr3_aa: CASSPFLEASYEQYF; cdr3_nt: TGTGCCAGCAGCCCGTTTCTAGAGGCCTCCTACGAGCAGTACTTC
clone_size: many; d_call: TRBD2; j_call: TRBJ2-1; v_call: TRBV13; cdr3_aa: CASSEAGEVEQFF; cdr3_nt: TGTGCCAGCAGCGAGGCGGGGGAGGTAGAGCAGTTCTTC
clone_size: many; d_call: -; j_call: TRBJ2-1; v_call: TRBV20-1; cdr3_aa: CSARVGDSPNYNEQFF; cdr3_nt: TGCAGTGCTAGAGTAGGCGATAGCCCGAATTACAATGAGCAGTTCTTC
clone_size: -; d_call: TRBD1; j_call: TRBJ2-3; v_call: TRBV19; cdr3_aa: CASSIYRTGDTDTQYF; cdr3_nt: TGTGCCAGTAGTATATATCGGACAGGAGACACAGATACGCAGTATTTT
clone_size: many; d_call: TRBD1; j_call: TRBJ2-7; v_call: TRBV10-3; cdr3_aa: CATDPGQGVYEQYF; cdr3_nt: TGTGCCACCGACCCGGGACAGGGGGTCTACGAGCAGTACTTC
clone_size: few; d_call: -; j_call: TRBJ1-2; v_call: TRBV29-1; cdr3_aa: CSVEWPSYYGYTF; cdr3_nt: TGCAGCGTTGAGTGGCCGTCCTACTATGGCTACACCTTC
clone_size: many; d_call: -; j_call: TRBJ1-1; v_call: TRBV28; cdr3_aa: CASSSPEGGMNTEAFF; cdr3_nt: TGTGCCAGCAGTTCTCCTGAGGGAGGGATGAACACTGAAGCTTTCTTT
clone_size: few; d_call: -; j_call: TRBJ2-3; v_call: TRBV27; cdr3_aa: CASRIWQGTDTQYF; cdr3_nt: TGTGCCAGCAGAATATGGCAGGGCACAGATACGCAGTATTTT
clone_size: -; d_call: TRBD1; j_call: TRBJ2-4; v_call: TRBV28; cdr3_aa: CASSPGTGVAKNIQYF; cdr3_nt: TGTGCCAGCAGCCCCGGGACAGGGGTAGCCAAAAACATTCAGTACTTC
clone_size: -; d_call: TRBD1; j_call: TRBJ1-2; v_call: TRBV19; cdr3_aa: CASLGQRVYTF; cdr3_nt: TGTGCCAGCCTGGGACAGAGGGTCTACACCTTC
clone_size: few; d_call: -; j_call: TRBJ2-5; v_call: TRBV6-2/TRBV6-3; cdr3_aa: CASSYFVWQEETQYF; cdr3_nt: TGTGCCAGCAGTTACTTTGTCTGGCAGGAGGAGACCCAGTACTTC
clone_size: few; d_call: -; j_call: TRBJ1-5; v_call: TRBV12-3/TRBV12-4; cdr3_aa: CVSSLDSIGGKQPQHF; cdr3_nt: TGTGTCAGCAGCCTTGATTCCATTGGGGGCAAACAGCCCCAGCATTTT
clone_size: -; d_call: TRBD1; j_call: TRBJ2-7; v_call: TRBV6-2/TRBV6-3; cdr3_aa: CASSTDRAYEQYF; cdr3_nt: TGTGCCAGCAGTACGGACAGGGCCTACGAGCAGTACTTC
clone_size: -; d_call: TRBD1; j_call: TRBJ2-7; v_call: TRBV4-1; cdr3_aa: CASSPRTGSYEQYF; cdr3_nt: TGCGCCAGCAGCCCTCGGACAGGGTCCTACGAGCAGTACTTC
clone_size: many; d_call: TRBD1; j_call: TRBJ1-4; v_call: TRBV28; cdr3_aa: CASSSPTGGGEKLFF; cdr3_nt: TGTGCCAGCAGTTCCCCGACAGGGGGAGGTGAAAAACTGTTTTTT
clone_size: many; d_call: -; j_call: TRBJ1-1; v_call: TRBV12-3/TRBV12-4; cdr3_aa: CASSRAVIKYNTEAFF; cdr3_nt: TGTGCCAGCAGCAGGGCTGTAATAAAATATAACACTGAAGCTTTCTTT
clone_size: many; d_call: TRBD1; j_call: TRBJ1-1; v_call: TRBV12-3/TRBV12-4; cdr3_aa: CASSQRRGLNTEAFF; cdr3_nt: TGTGCCAGCAGTCAGAGAAGGGGGCTGAACACTGAAGCTTTCTTT
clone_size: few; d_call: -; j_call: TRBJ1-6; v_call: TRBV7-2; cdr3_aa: CASSLARAGVAPLHF; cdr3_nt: TGTGCCAGCAGCTTAGCGAGGGCTGGGGTTGCACCCCTCCACTTT
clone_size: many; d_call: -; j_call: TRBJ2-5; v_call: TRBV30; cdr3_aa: CAWSVDRKRETQYF; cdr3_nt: TGTGCCTGGAGTGTAGACAGAAAGCGGGAGACCCAGTACTTC
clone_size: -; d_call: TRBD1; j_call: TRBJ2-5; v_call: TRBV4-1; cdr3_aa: CASSIRTGGQETQYF; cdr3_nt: TGCGCCAGCAGCATACGGACAGGGGGCCAAGAGACCCAGTACTTC
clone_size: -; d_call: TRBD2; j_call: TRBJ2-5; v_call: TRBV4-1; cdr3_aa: CASSRRTSAYQETQYF; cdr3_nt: TGCGCCAGCAGCCGCCGGACTAGCGCGTACCAAGAGACCCAGTACTTC
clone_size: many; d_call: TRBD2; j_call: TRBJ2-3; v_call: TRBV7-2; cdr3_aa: CASSLMLVSGGSPDTQYF; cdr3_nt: TGTGCCAGCAGCTTAATGTTAGTGTCGGGCGGGAGCCCAGATACGCAGTATTTT
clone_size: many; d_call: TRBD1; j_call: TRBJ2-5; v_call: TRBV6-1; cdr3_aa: CASRGQGTLETQYF; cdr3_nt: TGTGCCAGCAGAGGACAGGGGACTCTAGAGACCCAGTACTTC
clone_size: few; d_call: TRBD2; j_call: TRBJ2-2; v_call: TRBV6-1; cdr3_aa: CASIPSGANTGELFF; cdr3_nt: TGTGCCAGCATTCCTAGCGGAGCGAACACCGGGGAGCTGTTTTTT
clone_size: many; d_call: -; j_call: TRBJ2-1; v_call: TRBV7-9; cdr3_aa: CASSGGGRSYNEQFF; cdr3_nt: TGTGCCAGCAGCGGGGGGGGCAGGTCCTACAATGAGCAGTTCTTC